This TCR beta chain was identified in a study of CXCR3-negative and CXCR3-positive naive CD8 T cells. Preparation of TRB cDNA libraries relied on 5' RACE carrying UMI labels. TCRdb re-called the 5' RACE reads; every CDR3 protein appears as one record, without DNA. The sample table includes 3,900 or so distinct CDR3 sequences. This clonotype is classed as medium-sized by frequency. This clonotype was obtained from a human donor in good health. Some clones in this sample may be carry-over from other donors' samples. Input material: naive CXCR3- CD8+ T cells from blood. Subset defined: CD45RO-CCR7+CD27+CD95- naive CD8+ T cells lacking CXCR3 (TNR3-).

CDR3 in amino acids: CASSSSSYEQYF. The chain combines TRBV6-5 with TRBJ2-7. Germline V CDR1 and CDR2: MNHEY, SVGAGI. CDR3 size: 12 residues.